A selection of T cell receptor beta chains follows, all from one sample in a study of cytomegalovirus exposure and HLA in healthy donors. The repertoire was sequenced with immunoSEQ multiplex PCR; TCRdb's copy has only in-frame clones and lacks some. In the table there are around 160,000 clones, approximately 83% of which are singletons. The sequenced sample was PBMCs. These receptors were collected from a man between 18 and 35 years old in good health and CMV-seropositive. The CDR3 runs from the conserved cysteine through the conserved F or W. The order of the fields is CDR3 protein, CDR3 DNA, J gene, clone size, D gene, V gene. The D gene is left open where the match is weak. Clone size is not always given. Where it is, it says once, few, many or a class for expanded clones.

CASSLGVGGYTF TGTGCCAGCAGCTTGGGTGTGGGCGGCTACACCTTC TRBJ1-2 . . TRBV5-6
CASSLKRLASTNTGELFF TGCGCCAGCAGCTTGAAGCGACTCGCAAGTACGAACACCGGGGAGCTGTTTTTT TRBJ2-2 . . TRBV5-1
CASSYSRLEEQFF TGTGCCAGCAGTTACTCGCGGTTGGAGGAGCAGTTCTTC TRBJ2-1 . . TRBV6-5
CASSVDRGGYGYTF TGTGCCAGCAGCGTGGACAGGGGTGGCTATGGCTACACCTTC TRBJ1-2 . TRBD1 TRBV5-4
CASSGRSAGNTIYF TGTGCCAGCAGTGGGAGGTCCGCGGGGAACACCATATATTTT TRBJ1-3 . . TRBV6-1
CASSSWDRLDTQYF TGCGCCAGCAGCTCTTGGGACAGACTAGATACGCAGTATTTT TRBJ2-3 . TRBD1 TRBV5-1
CASSRVGGAYGYTF TGCGCCAGCAGCCGAGTAGGGGGAGCCTATGGCTACACCTTC TRBJ1-2 . . TRBV4-1
CASSKGNYSNEQFF TGTGCCAGCAGCAAAGGTAACTATTCCAATGAGCAGTTCTTC TRBJ2-1 . . TRBV21-1
CASSALKGAVQPQHF TGTGCCAGTAGTGCCCTGAAGGGGGCGGTTCAGCCCCAGCATTTT TRBJ1-5 . TRBD1 TRBV19
CASSYSMAGGQPQHF TGTGCCAGCAGTTACTCGATGGCAGGTGGGCAGCCCCAGCATTTT TRBJ1-5 few . TRBV6-5
CSVQTGAGNYGYTF TGCAGCGTACAGACAGGGGCGGGGAACTATGGCTACACCTTC TRBJ1-2 . TRBD1 TRBV29-1
CASSDQGADQPQHF TGTGCCAGCAGCGATCAGGGGGCCGATCAGCCCCAGCATTTT TRBJ1-5 . TRBD1 TRBV6-6
CASSQDRARYEQYF TGCGCCAGCAGCCAAGACAGGGCGCGCTACGAGCAGTACTTC TRBJ2-7 few . TRBV4-3
CASSGRDRASYEQYF TGTGCCAGCAGTGGCCGGGACAGGGCTTCATACGAGCAGTACTTC TRBJ2-7 once TRBD1 TRBV6-1
CASSYIDSFLNYGYTF TGTGCCAGCAGCTATATCGACAGCTTCCTTAACTATGGCTACACCTTC TRBJ1-2 . . TRBV7-2
CASSPLETGGNQPQHF TGTGCCAGCAGCCCTTTAGAAACAGGGGGGAATCAGCCCCAGCATTTT TRBJ1-5 . TRBD1 TRBV7-8
CASSFVGSALRTDTQYF TGTGCCAGCAGTTTCGTAGGGAGCGCACTTCGCACAGATACGCAGTATTTT TRBJ2-3 . . TRBV27
CASSNPIWGGPYEQYF TGTGCCAGCAGCAACCCAATTTGGGGAGGGCCCTACGAGCAGTACTTC TRBJ2-7 . TRBD2 TRBV7-2
CASSQDPFPGSGGSQTGYEQYF TGTGCCAGCAGCCAAGATCCTTTCCCGGGTAGCGGGGGCTCCCAGACAGGGTACGAGCAGTACTTC TRBJ2-7 few TRBD2 TRBV4-2
CASSTSPGQGSGELFF TGTGCCAGCAGCACCAGTCCGGGACAGGGCTCCGGGGAGCTGTTTTTT TRBJ2-2 . TRBD1 TRBV7-6
CASSSFGLAGTDTQYF TGCGCCAGCAGTAGCTTCGGTCTAGCGGGAACAGATACGCAGTATTTT TRBJ2-3 . TRBD2 TRBV5-1
CASSSDRLGNQPQHF TGTGCCAGCAGTTCTGACAGGCTTGGGAATCAGCCCCAGCATTTT TRBJ1-5 . . TRBV2
CSVDSESRGYMNNTEAFF TGCAGCGTTGATTCGGAATCACGGGGTTACATGAACAACACTGAAGCTTTCTTT TRBJ1-1 once . TRBV29-1
CASSNSGGALETQYF TGTGCCAGCAGCAATAGCGGGGGGGCCCTTGAGACCCAGTACTTC TRBJ2-5 once TRBD2 TRBV7-3
CASTPTPTENTEAFF TGCGCCAGCACCCCGACCCCCACAGAGAACACTGAAGCTTTCTTT TRBJ1-1 . . TRBV5-1
CASSLANMNTEAFF TGTGCCAGTAGTCTCGCGAATATGAACACTGAAGCTTTCTTT TRBJ1-1 . . TRBV19
CASSQDPGEYEQYF TGCGCCAGCAGCCAAGATCCGGGAGAATACGAGCAGTACTTC TRBJ2-7 . . TRBV4-1
CASSLVPADGYTF TGTGCCAGCAGCTTGGTACCGGCGGATGGCTACACCTTC TRBJ1-2 . . TRBV5-6
CASSLDVQGGYTF TGCGCCAGCAGCTTGGACGTTCAGGGGGGCTACACCTTC TRBJ1-2 . . TRBV5-1
CASIGLNRQAKIEAFF TGTGCCAGCATTGGCCTCAACCGACAGGCAAAGATCGAAGCTTTCTTT TRBJ1-1 . . TRBV2
CASSQDPFPGSGGSQTGYEQYF TGTGCCAGCAGCCAAGATCCTTTCCCGGGTAGCGGGGGCTCCCAGACGGGGTACGAGCAGTACTTC TRBJ2-7 . TRBD2 TRBV4-2
CASSVSGTYEQYF TGCGCCAGCAGTGTTTCAGGGACCTACGAGCAGTACTTC TRBJ2-7 few . TRBV10-1
CAIRGLAGSSYEQYF TGTGCCATCAGGGGACTAGCGGGCAGCTCCTACGAGCAGTACTTC TRBJ2-7 . TRBD2 TRBV10-3
CASSADQGMRYGEQYF TGCGCCAGCAGTGCAGACCAGGGTATGAGGTACGGAGAGCAGTACTTC TRBJ2-7 . . TRBV10-1
CASSPWDSQVGMVGGANVLTF TGTGCCAGCAGCCCCTGGGACAGCCAAGTGGGGATGGTCGGTGGGGCCAACGTCCTGACTTTC TRBJ2-6 . TRBD1 TRBV9
CASSQVHGAQSYGYTF TGCGCCAGCAGCCAAGTTCATGGGGCGCAGAGCTATGGCTACACCTTC TRBJ1-2 . . TRBV4-3
CASSQRDSSNTEAFF TGCGCCAGCAGCCAGAGGGACAGCTCGAACACTGAAGCTTTCTTT TRBJ1-1 . TRBD1 TRBV4-1
CAQERTEGNTIYF TGTGCCCAAGAGAGGACAGAAGGAAACACCATATATTTT TRBJ1-3 . . TRBV30
CASSPRGQGIITEAFF TGTGCCAGTAGCCCCCGCGGACAGGGTATTATTACTGAAGCTTTCTTT TRBJ1-1 . TRBD1 TRBV19
CASSKLTLQGGNYGYTF TGTGCCAGCAGCAAACTAACTTTACAGGGGGGAAACTATGGCTACACCTTC TRBJ1-2 . TRBD1 TRBV9
CASTLGVGRSYNEQFF TGTGCCAGCACCCTTGGGGTGGGGCGGTCCTACAATGAGCAGTTCTTC TRBJ2-1 . . TRBV5-6
CASSQEIGRGGNTDTQYF TGCGCCAGCAGCCAAGAGATTGGGCGCGGGGGGAACACAGATACGCAGTATTTT TRBJ2-3 . TRBD2 TRBV4-3
CASSVGTGGNSPLHF TGTGCCAGCAGCGTGGGGACAGGGGGTAATTCACCCCTCCACTTT TRBJ1-6 . TRBD1 TRBV9
CASSWEVTGELFF TGTGCCAGCAGCTGGGAGGTCACCGGGGAGCTGTTTTTT TRBJ2-2 . . TRBV7-8
CAGSFTDRVIYEQYF TGTGCCGGATCATTCACTGACAGGGTGATCTACGAGCAGTACTTC TRBJ2-7 . TRBD1 TRBV5-4
CASSLTGGDTEAFF TGTGCCAGCAGCCTGACAGGGGGCGACACTGAAGCTTTCTTT TRBJ1-1 . TRBD1 TRBV7-9
CASSSIRTGIQRNGYTF TGTGCCAGCAGCTCCATCCGGACAGGGATTCAGAGGAATGGCTACACCTTC TRBJ1-2 . TRBD1 TRBV7-8
CASSYSISRGGTQYF TGTGCCAGCAGTTACTCGATTTCCCGGGGAGGGACCCAGTACTTC TRBJ2-5 . . TRBV6-5
CASSPRVPRDRGVDEQFF TGTGCCAGCAGCCCCAGGGTCCCGCGGGACAGGGGAGTCGATGAGCAGTTCTTC TRBJ2-1 . TRBD1 TRBV11-2
CASSLIPSGGEETQYF TGCGCCAGCAGCTTGATTCCTAGCGGGGGGGAAGAGACCCAGTACTTC TRBJ2-5 . TRBD2 TRBV5-1